Below are 32 T cell receptor beta chains sequenced from a single sample in a study of T cells in Graves' hyperthyroidism and ophthalmopathy. TCR beta CDR3 regions were amplified from RNA. When the TCR CDR3 underwent first-round RT-PCR, the HTBI primer set was used. TCRdb reprocessed the multiplex PCR reads via MiXCR and lists one record per CDR3 protein. The table records around 500,000 distinct CDR3 sequences, about 20% of them present only once. Sequencing was performed on blood. The receptors here all came from a woman aged 70-85 years with Graves' ophthalmopathy.

This clonotype was seen only once. The chain joins TRBV30 to TRBJ2-5, with D perhaps matching TRBD1 (5 bases). CDR1 and CDR2 from the germline V gene are GTSNPN and SVGIG (reference sequence). The ends were cut back, 1 base at V and 5 bases at J, with 11 bases in the middle. There are 13 residues in the CDR3. The CDR3 protein is CAWSGRVWETQYF. The CDR3 region has the DNA TGTGCCTGGAGTGGCAGGGTATGGGAGACCCAGTACTTC.

This clonotype appeared a few times. The gene calls are TRBV20-1 and TRBJ1-1; 8 bases are shared with TRBD1. The CDR3 loop spans 13 amino acids. With 7 bases clipped from V and 1 base from J, the junction kept 5 bases outside the gene matches. Germline V CDR1 and CDR2: DFQATT, SNEGSKA (reference sequence). CDR3 amino acids: CSVAGTGNTEAFF. CDR3 sequence (DNA): TGCAGTGTTGCCGGGACAGGGAACACTGAAGCTTTCTTT.

A note on this clonotype: Germline and junction disagree at one end, which may indicate a read error. Written as DNA, the CDR3 is TGTGCCAGCACTCCCGGACAGGGGATTAATGAGAAACTGTTTTTT. Its protein product is CASTPGQGINEKLFF. The chain has TRBV6-1 and TRBJ1-4, with TRBD1 identical over 9 bases. Germline CDR1 and CDR2: MNHNS and SASEGT. This CDR3 has 15 amino acids.

This clonotype was seen only a few times. V gene TRBV3-1 combines with J gene TRBJ1-1, with 8 bases matching TRBD1. The CDR3 loop spans 16 amino acids. The V segment lost 0 bases and the J segment 4 bases; nucleotides outside the gene matches: 7. Germline CDR1 is LGHDT and CDR2 is YNNKEL (reference sequence). CDR3 nucleotides: TGTGCCAGCAGCCAAGATTTTATTGGGACAGGCACTGAAGCTTTCTTT. Translated: CASSQDFIGTGTEAFF.

This clonotype was observed a few times. The V gene is TRBV16, the J gene TRBJ1-2; D is unresolved. Trimming left V 0 bases short and J 4 bases short, with 9 bases between. CDR3 length: 14 amino acids. CDR1 and CDR2 from the germline V gene are KGHSY and FQNENV. Here the CDR3 reads CASSQSLATYGYTF. The DNA of the CDR3 is TGTGCCAGCAGCCAATCGCTGGCAACCTATGGCTACACCTTC.

The CDR3 region has the DNA TGTGCCAGCAGTGAAAAACAGGGATCTAACTATGGCTACACCTTC. It is translated as CASSEKQGSNYGYTF. The rearrangement joins TRBV28 to TRBJ1-2, with a tentative D call TRBD1 (6 bases). V lost 5 bases and J lost 0, with 13 bases in between. The CDR3 extends over 15 amino acids. The germline V gene encodes CDR1 MDHEN and CDR2 SYDVKM.

The rearrangement uses TRBV5-1 and TRBJ2-1; 14 nucleotides agree with TRBD2. CDR1 is SGHRS and CDR2 is YFSETQ in the germline V gene. The CDR3 extends over 14 amino acids. With V trimmed by 6 bases and J by 9 bases, 5 bases remained unmatched. The CDR3 DNA is TGCGCCAGCAACTCGGGACTAGCGGGAGCTGAGCAGTTCTTC. It specifies CASNSGLAGAEQFF.

This clonotype has at least ten counts. The chain carries TRBV5-1 and TRBJ2-1; 9 bases agree with TRBD1. The ends lost 2 bases at V and 5 bases at J; junction bases unmatched: 5. Germline values: CDR1 SGHRS, CDR2 YFSETQ. This CDR3 has 15 amino acids. The CDR3 bases are TGCGCCAGCAGCTTTGTCGGGACAGGGAACAATGAGCAGTTCTTC. Encoded protein: CASSFVGTGNNEQFF.

The rearrangement joins TRBV30 to TRBJ2-5; 7 bases are shared with TRBD2. This CDR3 has 12 amino acids. Germline CDR1 GTSNPN, CDR2 SVGIG (reference sequence). With 5 bases clipped from V and 7 bases from J, the junction kept 7 bases outside the gene matches. This CDR3 is CAWETGGGTQYF. The CDR3 bases are TGTGCCTGGGAAACTGGCGGGGGGACCCAGTACTTC.

This clonotype has just a few counts. The chain employs TRBV20-1 and TRBJ1-1; a possible D gene is TRBD1 (5 bases). Germline CDR1 DFQATT, CDR2 SNEGSKA (reference sequence). Trimming took off 2 bases at V and 4 bases at J, with 14 bases between the two ends. CDR3 length: 14 residues. The CDR3 reads CSARPGAEGTEAFF. In DNA form, the CDR3 reads TGCAGTGCTAGACCCGGGGCTGAGGGCACTGAAGCTTTCTTT.

This clonotype was detected a few times. The genes are TRBV5-1 and TRBJ2-2, with TRBD2 matching 10 bases. The CDR3 runs 16 residues. Germline trimming cut 4 bases from V and 1 base from J; bases unmatched to any gene: 4. The germline V gene has CDR1 SGHRS and CDR2 YFSETQ. The CDR3 DNA sequence: TGCGCCAGCAGCCCTAGCGGGAGAGGGAACACCGGGGAGCTGTTTTTT. Translated, it gives CASSPSGRGNTGELFF.

This clonotype was seen a handful of times. The gene calls are TRBV7-9 and TRBJ2-3, with TRBD2 matching 12 bases. The trim removed 7 bases at V and 3 bases at J, leaving 8 bases unmatched. The CDR3 extends over 16 amino acids. CDR1 is SEHNR and CDR2 is FQNEAQ in the germline V gene (reference sequence). In DNA form, the CDR3 reads TGTGCCAGCATCCAGACTAGCGGGAGTGGGACAGATACGCAGTATTTT. Translated, it gives CASIQTSGSGTDTQYF.

V gene TRBV28 combines with J gene TRBJ2-2; TRBD2 is a possible D gene (6 bases). Germline V CDR1 and CDR2: MDHEN, SYDVKM. V lost 8 bases and J lost 6, with 13 bases in between. The CDR3 consists of 13 residues. The CDR3 sequence is CASRPGGSGELFF. DNA for the CDR3: TGTGCCAGCCGACCCGGGGGTTCCGGGGAGCTGTTTTTT.

The chain joins TRBV30 to TRBJ1-6, with no clear D. The CDR3 has 16 amino acids. Germline V gene sequence: CDR1 GTSNPN, CDR2 SVGIG (reference sequence). The V end was cut by 0 bases, the J end by 0 bases, with 9 bases between. The DNA of the CDR3 is TGTGCCTGGAGTGTAAAGGGAAGCTCCTATAATTCACCCCTCCACTTT. Translation: CAWSVKGSSYNSPLHF.

This clonotype has only a few counts. The genes are TRBV27 and TRBJ1-2; 8 nucleotides match TRBD1. Germline V gene lookup returns CDR1 MNHEY and CDR2 SMNVEV (reference sequence). The ends lost 5 bases at V and 8 bases at J; junction bases unmatched: 7. The CDR3 has 13 residues. The CDR3 here is CASSVSGGLGYTF. The CDR3 region has the DNA TGTGCCAGCAGTGTCTCAGGGGGCTTAGGCTACACCTTC.

The chain is built from TRBV7-9 and TRBJ2-3; D may match TRBD1 or TRBD2 (5 bases each). Germline CDR1 reads SEHNR; CDR2 reads FQNEAQ (reference sequence). V lost 5 bases, J lost 4 bases, and 16 bases lay in between. This CDR3 contains 15 residues. This chain's CDR3 is CASSEGTGSPDTQYF. The DNA for the CDR3 is TGTGCCAGCAGCGAGGGCACAGGCTCCCCAGATACGCAGTATTTT.

This clonotype was found many times. This rearrangement joins TRBV2 to TRBJ2-5, with no clear D. CDR1 and CDR2 from the germline V gene are SNHLY and FYNNEI. V was cut by 2 bases and J by 4 bases, with 11 bases left in between. The CDR3 covers 14 residues. The CDR3 sequence: CASSESSSPETQYF. CDR3 coding DNA: TGTGCCAGCAGTGAATCGTCCAGCCCAGAGACCCAGTACTTC.

CDR3 DNA sequence: TGTGCCAGCAGCCTTCCCGGGACAGGCTCCTACAATGAGCAGTTCTTC. It is translated as CASSLPGTGSYNEQFF. The chain recombines TRBV7-3 with TRBJ2-1, with 8 bases that match TRBD1. The CDR3 loop spans 16 amino acids. Trimming took 5 bases from V and 0 from J; bases not matched to a gene: 6. Per the germline V gene, CDR1 is SGHTA and CDR2 is FQGTGA.

The chain carries TRBV18 and TRBJ2-7, with 10 positions matching TRBD1. With 6 bases clipped from V and 3 bases from J, the junction kept 5 bases outside the gene matches. The CDR3 contains 14 residues. Germline loops: CDR1 KGHSH, CDR2 LQKENI. CDR3 residues: CASSAGQGRYEQYF. Here the CDR3 DNA reads TGTGCCAGCTCTGCGGGACAGGGGCGCTACGAGCAGTACTTC.

This clonotype was counted only a few times. V and J are TRBV4-1 and TRBJ1-1; D gene unclear. Germline CDR1 and CDR2: MGHRA and YSYEKL. Trimming removed 2 bases at V and 1 base at J, with 8 bases between. The CDR3 sequence is 14 residues long. This chain's CDR3 is CASSQLDKNTEAFF. The DNA of the CDR3 is TGCGCCAGCAGCCAACTCGACAAGAACACTGAAGCTTTCTTT.

This clonotype has a handful of counts. The chain employs TRBV7-8 and TRBJ1-6, with D unresolved. Trimming took off 5 bases at V and 5 bases at J, with 7 bases between the two ends. Per germline, CDR1 SGHVS and CDR2 FQNEAQ. This CDR3 region has 13 residues. The CDR3 loop reads CASSDSHNSPLHF. The CDR3, as DNA: TGTGCCAGCAGCGACTCACATAATTCACCCCTCCACTTT.

The chain combines TRBV12-3 or TRBV12-4 with TRBJ2-1; 11 nucleotides align to TRBD2. The V and J ends lost 3 bases and 9 bases, in that order; junction bases with no gene match: 7. The CDR3 is made up of 15 amino acids. The CDR3: CASSFLAGGPGEQFF. The DNA of the CDR3 is TGTGCCAGCAGTTTTTTAGCGGGAGGGCCGGGTGAGCAGTTCTTC.

The rearrangement links TRBV7-9 to TRBJ2-7; perhaps TRBD1 as D (6 bases). The length of the CDR3 is 14 residues. The V gene's germline CDR1 is SEHNR and CDR2 FQNEAQ (reference sequence). The ends were cut back, 6 bases at V and 2 bases at J, with 14 bases in the middle. The CDR3 reads CASSEARGTYEQYF. As DNA, the CDR3 is TGTGCCAGCAGTGAAGCCAGGGGAACCTACGAGCAGTACTTC.

V gene TRBV24-1 combines with J gene TRBJ1-5, with D hard to call. From germline, CDR1 is KGHDR and CDR2 SFDVKD. Trimming removed 0 bases at V and 2 bases at J, with 10 bases between. The CDR3 contains 16 residues. The CDR3 is CATSDLRGPGNQPQHF. The CDR3 bases are TGTGCCACCAGTGATTTGCGTGGGCCAGGCAATCAGCCCCAGCATTTT.

This clonotype was detected many times. V is TRBV7-8 and J is TRBJ2-1; 9 bases align to TRBD2. The CDR3 is made up of 15 amino acids. Trimming at V came to 1 base and at J to 6 bases, leaving 4 bases not matched to a gene. The germline CDR1 and CDR2 sequences are SGHVS and FQNEAQ. CDR3 amino acids: CASSLGVSGSNEQFF. The CDR3 DNA reads as TGTGCCAGCAGCTTAGGGGTTAGCGGGAGCAATGAGCAGTTCTTC.

The chain links TRBV19 to TRBJ2-3, with D tentatively TRBD1 or TRBD2 (5 bases each). Germline CDR1 is LNHDA and CDR2 is SQIVND (reference sequence). The CDR3 loop spans 15 amino acids. Deletions cut 4 bases from V and 3 bases from J, with 14 bases between. CDR3 region: CASSTPGPGTDTQYF. In DNA form, the CDR3 reads TGTGCCAGTAGTACACCGGGACCTGGAACAGATACGCAGTATTTT.

This clonotype turned up a few times. V is TRBV5-1 and J is TRBJ2-3; TRBD1 matches 12 bases. Germline loops: CDR1 SGHRS, CDR2 YFSETQ. The CDR3 runs to 15 residues. Trimming at V came to 2 bases and at J to 4 bases, leaving 2 bases not matched to a gene. CDR3 region: CASSFGTGGADTQYF. In DNA, the CDR3 is TGCGCCAGCAGCTTCGGGACAGGGGGCGCAGATACGCAGTATTTT. The full variable domain, completed using reference TRBV5-1 and TRBJ2-3, is KAGVTQTPRYLIKTRGQQVTLSCSPISGHRSVSWYQQTPGQGLQFLFEYFSETQRNKGNFPGRFSGRQFSNSRSEMNVSTLELGDSALYLCASSFGTGGADTQYFGPGTRLTVL.

This clonotype was counted many times. The gene calls are TRBV27 and TRBJ2-6; the D is unclear. Germline loops: CDR1 MNHEY, CDR2 SMNVEV (reference sequence). V lost 6 bases, J lost 0 bases, and 9 bases lay in between. The CDR3 extends over 15 amino acids. In nucleotides, the CDR3 is TGTGCCAGCAGGACTTATCGCTCTGGGGCCAACGTCCTGACTTTC. This encodes CASRTYRSGANVLTF.

This clonotype was observed at least ten times. The chain is built from TRBV2 and TRBJ2-7; no clear D. This CDR3 is built from 13 residues. Germline V gives CDR1 SNHLY, CDR2 FYNNEI. V was pared by 8 bases and J by 1 base, with 12 bases between. The chain's CDR3 is CASGARRSYEQYF. CDR3 sequence (DNA): TGTGCCAGCGGCGCTAGGAGATCCTACGAGCAGTACTTC.

This clonotype has just a few counts. J is TRBJ1-2 and V is TRBV30; D is possibly TRBD1 (5 bases). The CDR3 sequence is 13 residues long. Germline CDR1 GTSNPN, CDR2 SVGIG (reference sequence). V was clipped by 3 bases and J by 0 bases, with 8 bases between them. CDR3 in DNA: TGTGCCTGGAGGGGACGTGCTAACTATGGCTACACCTTC. As protein: CAWRGRANYGYTF.

This clonotype was detected many times. V gene TRBV3-1 combines with J gene TRBJ2-7, with TRBD2 matching 8 bases. Germline V gives CDR1 LGHDT, CDR2 YNNKEL (reference sequence). The ends lost 1 base at V and 5 bases at J; junction bases unmatched: 7. The CDR3 sequence is 15 residues long. In DNA form, the CDR3 reads TGTGCCAGCAGCCAAGGCGGGAGGAACGCAGACGAGCAGTACTTC. As protein: CASSQGGRNADEQYF.

The sample holds many counts of this clonotype. V usage is TRBV15 and J usage is TRBJ2-1, with 9 bases fitting TRBD2. Germline-derived CDR1 and CDR2 are LNHNV and YYDKDF (reference sequence). The J segment lost 9 bases and the V segment lost 4 bases, leaving 16 bases of the junction unmatched. The CDR3 covers 17 residues. Written as DNA, the CDR3 is TGTGCCACCAGCAACGCCACCGGGACTAGCCTTCGAGGTGAGCAGTTCTTC. It codes for CATSNATGTSLRGEQFF.